The 32 T cell receptor beta chains below come from one sample, sequenced in a study of Ad26.COV2.S vaccination and SARS-CoV-2 variants. The repertoire was sequenced with immunoSEQ multiplex PCR; TCRdb's copy has only in-frame clones and lacks some. The sample comprises 300,000 to 400,000 clones, 90% of which are singletons, and around 5% rests with the top ten. Indicated treatment: around 19 received Ad26.COV2.S at low or high dose, single or two shots; several received placebo; per-sample allocation not given. Following the first vaccine or placebo injection, samples were taken on day 63. The sequencing here drew on peripheral blood, taken in a trial of Ad26.COV2.S vaccine versus placebo. These receptors were taken from a person between 18 and 65 years old who received the Ad26.COV2.S COVID-19 vaccine or a placebo.

This rearrangement joins TRBV2 to TRBJ1-6; a possible D gene is TRBD1 (5 bases). Germline values: CDR1 SNHLY, CDR2 FYNNEI. The CDR3 has 14 amino acids. With 6 bases removed from V and 7 bases from J, the gap between germline ends came to 13 bases. In DNA form, the CDR3 reads TGTGCCAGCAGAGAACGGGGGGGGAATTCACCCCTCCACTTT. Residues: CASRERGGNSPLHF.

The J gene is TRBJ1-2, the V gene TRBV20-1, with D unresolved. In germline, CDR1 is DFQATT, CDR2 SNEGSKA (reference sequence). Trimming removed 2 bases at V and 14 bases at J, with 9 bases between. This CDR3 contains 9 residues. Here the CDR3 reads CSARQTTTF. In DNA, the CDR3 is TGCAGTGCTAGACAGACCACGACCTTC.

The chain recombines TRBV7-9 with TRBJ2-7, with 10 bases aligning to TRBD1. The CDR3 runs 15 residues. V gave up 5 bases and J gave up 3 bases; unmatched junction bases: 7. Germline V lookup: CDR1 SEHNR, CDR2 FQNEAQ (reference sequence). CDR3 sequence (DNA): TGTGCCAGCAGCCTACGACAGGGGGCGAACTACGAGCAGTACTTC. It codes for CASSLRQGANYEQYF.

The chain recombines TRBV2 with TRBJ2-4, with 8 bases aligning to TRBD1. V lost 4 bases, J lost 11 bases, and 22 bases stayed unmatched. The germline V gene has CDR1 SNHLY and CDR2 FYNNEI. This CDR3 has 18 residues. The CDR3 nucleotides read TGTGCCAGCAGTGGAGTTCTAGCCCAGGGGGCAAAAAGCGGAGTTCAGTACTTC. It translates to CASSGVLAQGAKSGVQYF.

The V call is TRBV30, the J call TRBJ2-7, with D possibly matching TRBD1 (5 bases). Per germline, CDR1 GTSNPN and CDR2 SVGIG (reference sequence). This CDR3 region has 11 residues. V gave up 3 bases and J gave up 3 bases, with 6 bases separating them. CDR3 nucleotides: TGTGCCTGGAGCGACAGCTACGAGCAGTACGTC. Translation: CAWSDSYEQYV.

The rearrangement joins TRBV27 to TRBJ2-3; D could derive from TRBD1 or TRBD2 (6 bases each). CDR3 length equals 16 residues. Between the trimmed V and J ends, which lost 4 bases and 5 bases, there was a span of 19 bases. Germline V gene lookup returns CDR1 MNHEY and CDR2 SMNVEV (reference sequence). CDR3 region: CASSSSGAGFIDTQYF. DNA for the CDR3: TGTGCCAGCAGTTCGTCGGGGGCGGGATTCATAGATACGCAGTATTTT.

The rearrangement joins TRBV5-4 to TRBJ2-1; a weak D match, TRBD1 (5 bases). The CDR3 is 17 amino acids. V was cut by 3 bases and J by 6 bases, with 22 bases left in between. Germline lookup yields CDR1 SGHNT and CDR2 YYREEE (reference sequence). CDR3 bases: TGTGCCAGCAGCTACAGGACCACTGACCCTCGCCGCAATGAGCAGTTCTTC. Protein sequence: CASSYRTTDPRRNEQFF.

The chain joins TRBV5-1 to TRBJ2-3, with TRBD1 matching over 7 bases. Trimming at V came to 0 bases and at J to 1 base, leaving 2 bases not matched to a gene. There are 15 residues in the CDR3. The germline V gene encodes CDR1 SGHRS and CDR2 YFSETQ. The CDR3 DNA reads TGCGCCAGCAGCTTGGGTGGGACAGGCACAGATACGCAGTATTTT. Its translation: CASSLGGTGTDTQYF.

This clone was picked up a small number of times. The chain joins TRBV4-3 to TRBJ1-6; TRBD1 matches 7 bases. This CDR3 has 19 residues. The germline CDR1 and CDR2 sequences are LGHNA and YSLEER. V was clipped by 1 base and J by 1 base; unmatched bases: 10. CDR3 loop: CASSQARGPSWSYNSPLHF. The CDR3 DNA sequence: TGCGCCAGCAGCCAAGCAAGGGGGCCAAGTTGGTCCTATAATTCACCCCTCCACTTT.

The chain recombines TRBV5-6 with TRBJ1-1, with D unclear. The germline CDR1 and CDR2 sequences are SGHDT and YYEEEE. This CDR3 contains 14 residues. The V gene lost 5 bases and the J gene lost 1 base, with 12 bases spanning the gap. The CDR3 nucleotides are TGTGCCAGCAGACGAACAGATACGAACACTGAAGCTTTCTTT. Protein sequence: CASRRTDTNTEAFF.

The chain has TRBV2 and TRBJ1-1; D call uncertain. V lost 5 bases, J lost 5 bases, and 18 bases lay in between. CDR1 and CDR2 from the germline V gene are SNHLY and FYNNEI. The CDR3 loop spans 15 amino acids. The CDR3 is CASSYGPGESTEAFF. The DNA for the CDR3 is TGTGCCAGCAGTTACGGGCCGGGAGAGTCAACTGAAGCTTTCTTT.

The rearrangement links TRBV7-8 to TRBJ2-7; 11 nucleotides align to TRBD1. Trimming removed 3 bases from V and 5 bases from J; junction bases left unmatched: 0. This CDR3 is 13 amino acids long. CDR1 is SGHVS and CDR2 is FQNEAQ in the germline V gene. In DNA, the CDR3 is TGTGCCAGCAGCTTGGACAGGGGGCACGAGCAGTACGTC. It translates to CASSLDRGHEQYV.

This sequence joins TRBV12-5 and TRBJ2-1; unclear D gene. This CDR3 contains 14 residues. The V end was cut by 5 bases, the J end by 5 bases, with 13 bases between. Germline CDR1 reads LGHNT; CDR2 reads FRNRAP. The DNA of the CDR3 is TGTGCTAGTGGTGGTAATCCACGAAACAATGAGCAGTTCTTC. Amino acids: CASGGNPRNNEQFF.

This sequence joins TRBV7-2 and TRBJ1-6, with 7 bases matching TRBD1. CDR3 size: 15 residues. Germline V lookup: CDR1 SGHTA, CDR2 FQGNSA. V shed 5 bases, J shed 2 bases, and the junction held 3 bases outside the gene matches. The CDR3 coding sequence is TGTGCCAGCAGCGCTGGGACAGCCTATAATTCACCCCTCCACTTT. It yields the protein CASSAGTAYNSPLHF.

Concerning this clone: Other DNA sequences from this sample encode an identical CDR3 as well. This chain uses TRBV5-1 with TRBJ1-1; D unresolved. The V and J ends lost 1 base and 1 base respectively, with 5 bases between them. The germline CDR1 and CDR2 sequences are SGHRS and YFSETQ. This CDR3 region has 13 residues. CDR3 protein: CASSLRQNTEAFF. The DNA of the CDR3 is TGCGCCAGCAGCTTGAGGCAGAACACTGAAGCTTTCTTT.

This chain uses TRBV6-5 with TRBJ1-1; TRBD1 aligns across 10 bases. The CDR3 runs to 15 residues. The germline CDR1 and CDR2 sequences are MNHEY and SVGAGI. V gave up 7 bases and J gave up 4 bases; unmatched junction bases: 9. This CDR3 is CASTETGGGGTEAFF. CDR3 sequence (DNA): TGTGCCAGCACCGAGACAGGGGGCGGGGGCACTGAAGCTTTCTTT.

The V call is TRBV2, the J call TRBJ1-6, with TRBD1 as a possible D gene (5 bases). CDR1 SNHLY and CDR2 FYNNEI come from the germline V gene. The CDR3 runs to 15 residues. V was cut by 1 base and J by 7 bases, with 11 bases left in between. The DNA for the CDR3 is TGTGCCAGCAGTGAAGGTGGGGGGGTCAATTCACCCCTCCACTTT. This translates into CASSEGGGVNSPLHF.

There are a few counts of this clone. The chain has TRBV7-9 and TRBJ1-2; D gene unclear. This CDR3 is built from 12 residues. The ends were cut back, 5 bases at V and 7 bases at J, with 11 bases in the middle. In germline, CDR1 is SEHNR, CDR2 FQNEAQ (reference sequence). DNA of the CDR3: TGTGCCAGCAGCCGAGGGCCAACTGGCTACACCTTC. Its protein is CASSRGPTGYTF.

The rearrangement joins TRBV29-1 to TRBJ1-2; 8 nucleotides match TRBD1. V lost 7 bases, J lost 4 bases, and 11 bases stayed unmatched. Per germline, CDR1 SQVTM and CDR2 ANQGSEA. The CDR3 is 14 residues long. The CDR3 sequence: CSGRGQAEPYGYTF. CDR3 in DNA: TGCAGCGGACGGGGACAGGCTGAACCCTATGGCTACACCTTC.

CDR3 in DNA: TGTGCCAGCTCGCTAATGACAGGGGACACTGAAGCTTTCTTT. Translating gives CASSLMTGDTEAFF. The chain employs TRBV18 and TRBJ1-1, with TRBD1 matching over 8 bases. The CDR3 loop spans 14 amino acids. The V segment lost 6 bases and the J segment 3 bases; nucleotides outside the gene matches: 6. Per germline, CDR1 KGHSH and CDR2 LQKENI. The full variable domain, its missing parts supplied by reference TRBV18 and TRBJ1-1, is NAGVMQNPRHLVRRRGQEARLRCSPMKGHSHVYWYRQLPEEGLKFMVYLQKENIIDESGMPKERFSAEFPKEGPSILRIQQVVRGDSAAYFCASSLMTGDTEAFFGQGTRLTVV.

This sequence joins TRBV24-1 and TRBJ2-2; D ambiguous. The CDR3 spans 13 residues. V lost 3 bases to trimming and J lost 1 base, with 2 bases between them. Looked up from germline, CDR1 is KGHDR and CDR2 is SFDVKD. The CDR3: CATSDRNTGELFF. In DNA form, the CDR3 reads TGTGCCACCAGTGATAGGAACACCGGGGAGCTGTTTTTT.

The chain recombines TRBV20-1 with TRBJ2-1; D call uncertain. The V end lost 7 bases, the J end lost 9 bases, and 10 bases lay between the germline ends. The germline gives CDR1 DFQATT, CDR2 SNEGSKA (reference sequence). The CDR3 is 10 amino acids. CDR3 sequence: CSGRLGEQFF. The CDR3 bases are TGCAGTGGAAGGTTGGGTGAGCAGTTCTTC.

The rearrangement joins TRBV5-1 to TRBJ2-3; no definite D call. V dropped 1 base and J dropped 4 bases, with 13 bases sitting between them. The CDR3 spans 15 residues. The V gene's germline CDR1 is SGHRS and CDR2 YFSETQ. The DNA of the CDR3 is TGCGCCAGCAGCTTGCCGAATATGGCGGCAGATACGCAGTATTTT. It specifies CASSLPNMAADTQYF.

The chain combines TRBV19 with TRBJ1-5; D might be TRBD1 (5 bases). Germline V gene sequence: CDR1 LNHDA, CDR2 SQIVND (reference sequence). There are 16 residues in the CDR3. V was trimmed by 0 bases and J by 7 bases, leaving 16 bases between them. The CDR3 DNA reads as TGTGCCAGTAGTATAGATTTCGGGGGGTGGGGACAGCCCCAGCATTTT. Protein sequence: CASSIDFGGWGQPQHF. Complete variable domain (other parts from reference TRBV19 and TRBJ1-5): DGGITQSPKYLFRKEGQNVTLSCEQNLNHDAMYWYRQDPGQGLRLIYYSQIVNDFQKGDIAEGYSVSREKKESFPLTVTSAQKNPTAFYLCASSIDFGGWGQPQHFGDGTRLSIL.

The V gene is TRBV5-4, the J gene TRBJ1-1; no definite D call. The CDR3 is 15 residues long. Germline V CDR1 and CDR2: SGHNT, YYREEE (reference sequence). V lost 0 bases, J lost 0 bases, and 9 bases lay in between. The CDR3 reads CASSLAGQMNTEAFF. The CDR3 DNA reads as TGTGCCAGCAGCTTGGCCGGCCAGATGAACACTGAAGCTTTCTTT.

This clone was found a few times. This CDR3 is CASSFRETQYF. As DNA, the CDR3 is TGTGCCAGCAGCTTCCGTGAGACCCAGTACTTC. The rearrangement links TRBV7-2 to TRBJ2-5; D gene uncertain. V dropped 3 bases and J dropped 5 bases, with 4 bases sitting between them. CDR3 size: 11 residues. Germline assignment: CDR1 SGHTA and CDR2 FQGNSA.

The chain's CDR3 is CASSLRQGAREQYV. CDR3 nucleotides: TGTGCCAGCAGTTTAAGACAGGGGGCGAGAGAGCAGTACGTC. This chain connects TRBV6-2 or TRBV6-3 to TRBJ2-7; 10 positions agree with TRBD1. The J segment lost 7 bases and the V segment lost 4 bases, leaving 7 bases of the junction unmatched. Germline V CDR1 and CDR2: MNHEY, SVGEGT. This CDR3 contains 14 residues.

The J gene is TRBJ1-6, the V gene TRBV6-5; unclear D gene. Trimming cost V 11 bases and J 5 bases, with 13 bases left between them. Germline-derived CDR1 and CDR2 are MNHEY and SVGAGI. This CDR3 is 13 amino acids long. CDR3 bases: TGTGCCCCAACGCAGGTCCATAATTCACCCCTCCACTTT. Translating it yields CAPTQVHNSPLHF.

The chain combines TRBV11-3 with TRBJ2-3; 9 bases fit TRBD1. Germline V gene lookup returns CDR1 SGHNT and CDR2 YENEEA. V gave up 4 bases and J gave up 5 bases; unmatched junction bases: 7. CDR3 length: 15 amino acids. The CDR3 DNA reads TGTGCCAGCAGCTCACAGGGGGCTCGGGGAGATACGCAGTATTTT. The encoded protein is CASSSQGARGDTQYF.

Turning to this clone: This sample includes further DNA sequences coding for the same CDR3. This rearrangement joins TRBV13 to TRBJ2-5; no clear D gene. Germline CDR1 PRHDT, CDR2 FYEKMQ (reference sequence). V lost 3 bases and J 5 bases, leaving 4 bases between the germline ends. CDR3 size: 11 residues. The CDR3 protein is CASSFGETQYF. The CDR3 DNA reads TGTGCCAGCAGCTTCGGTGAGACCCAGTACTTC. The full variable domain, in which reference TRBV13 and TRBJ2-5 provide the parts outside the CDR3, is AAGVIQSPRHLIKEKRETATLKCYPIPRHDTVYWYQQGPGQDPQFLISFYEKMQSDKGSIPDRFSAQQFSDYHSELNMSSLELGDSALYFCASSFGETQYFGPGTRLLVL.

The V and J genes are TRBV6-2 or TRBV6-3 and TRBJ1-5, with D uncertain. The CDR3 sequence is 15 residues long. Per the germline V gene, CDR1 is MNHEY and CDR2 is SVGEGT. Trimming removed 4 bases at V and 4 bases at J, with 14 bases between. The CDR3 DNA reads TGTGCCAGCAGTTTAGGCCTCCGGCCAAATCAGCCCCAGCATTTT. Protein: CASSLGLRPNQPQHF.

The rearrangement links TRBV13 to TRBJ1-6; D not resolved. The CDR3 runs to 17 residues. The germline V gene encodes CDR1 PRHDT and CDR2 FYEKMQ (reference sequence). With 0 bases removed from V and 0 bases from J, the gap between germline ends came to 9 bases. CDR3 amino acids: CASSLGLLGSYNSPLHF. For the CDR3, the DNA is TGTGCCAGCAGCTTAGGCCTATTAGGCTCCTATAATTCACCCCTCCACTTT.